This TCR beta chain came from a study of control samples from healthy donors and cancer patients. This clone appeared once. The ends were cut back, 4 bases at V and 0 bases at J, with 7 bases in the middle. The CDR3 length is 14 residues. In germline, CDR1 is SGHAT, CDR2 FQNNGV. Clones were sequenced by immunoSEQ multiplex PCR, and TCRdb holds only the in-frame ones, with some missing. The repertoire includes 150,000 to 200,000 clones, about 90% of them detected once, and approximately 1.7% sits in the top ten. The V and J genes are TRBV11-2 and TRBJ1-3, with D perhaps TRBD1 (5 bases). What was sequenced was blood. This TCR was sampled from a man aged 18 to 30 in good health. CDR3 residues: CASSSRVSGNTIYF. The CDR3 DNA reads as TGTGCCAGCAGCTCCAGGGTCTCTGGAAACACCATATATTTT.